This TCR beta chain was sequenced during a study of cytomegalovirus exposure and HLA in healthy donors. Whole-study results and caveats: Highly shared sequence variants in one cluster were likely a sequencing artifact. Using the classifier, cytomegalovirus status was reportedly diagnosed with high specificity and sensitivity.

The PCR contained 60 Vbeta and 13 Jbeta primers. Authors' methods: Later analysis identified tens of millions of unique TCR beta chains, 8.5 million to 13 million shared. Profiling relied on immunoSEQ multiplex PCR, and the TCRdb table lists in-frame clones only, not all of them. The V and J calls and clone size come from that table; D and trimming were worked out from the DNA. The sample comprises under 120,000 clones, less than 80% of which are singletons, and less than 4.5% rests with the top ten. Worth noting for this clone: Antigen specificity is unknown. One end of the junction does not line up with germline, which may come from a read error. The sample carries other DNA sequences with the same CDR3.

The CDR3 covers 15 residues. The V gene's germline CDR1 is MNHEY and CDR2 SVGAGI. What was sequenced was PBMCs. This receptor was taken from a man aged 25 to 45 in good health and CMV-seropositive. The rearrangement uses TRBV6-5 and TRBJ2-7; TRBD1 matches 10 bases. As DNA, the CDR3 is TGTGCCAGCAGTTACAAGGGACAGGGGATTGGCGAGCAATACTTC. Translating gives CASSYKGQGIGEQYF.